The clone carrying this TCR beta chain was observed many times. Antigen unknown. This sample was taken from a study of response to subunit inactivated influenza vaccine. Study results and limitations: Only a handful of new T cells, the authors suggested, are recruited with each seasonal influenza vaccination.

Germline CDR1 is LGHNA and CDR2 is YSLEER. V gave up 1 base and J gave up 1 base; unmatched junction bases: 2. The CDR3 is 16 residues long. TCRdb re-called the RT-PCR reads with MiXCR, one entry per CDR3 protein. The sample consists of about 610,000 distinct CDR3 sequences, approximately 14% of them appearing once. This sequence originates from a man aged 45-65 years who received an inactivated influenza vaccine. The gene calls are TRBV4-3 and TRBJ2-5; TRBD2 matches at 11 bases. The sequenced sample was PBMCs from blood, obtained 11 to 12 days after vaccination. CDR3 in DNA: TGCGCCAGCAGCCAAGGACTAGCGGGGCTCCAAGAGACCCAGTACTTC. Translating gives CASSQGLAGLQETQYF.